The TCR beta chain described here comes from a study of regulatory T cells. Autoimmunity was present in every CD3G-deficient patient, worse in two. Patients aged 2 to 39 years had fewer naive and more memory CD4+ and CD8+ T cells. Study results and limitations: Patient repertoires had restricted TRB V-J pairs and skewed V and J usage, most in Tregs.

A note on this clone: Antigen: not known.

Primers: 52 TRBV forward and 13 TRBJ reverse. Clones were sequenced by immunoSEQ multiplex PCR, and TCRdb holds only the in-frame ones, with some missing. The data hold 15,000 or so clones, with roughly 90% observed a single time. The sample consisted of CD8+ T cells sorted from blood. The sequence came from a person aged 18-29 years with CD3G deficiency.

The CDR3 sequence is CASSYSAGFHNEQFF. CDR3 DNA: TGTGCCAGCAGTTACTCGGCGGGGTTCCACAATGAGCAGTTCTTC. The gene calls are TRBV6-5 and TRBJ2-1, with a possible D match to TRBD2 (6 bases). The CDR3 has 15 residues. With 0 bases removed from V and 5 bases from J, the gap between germline ends came to 11 bases. The germline V gene encodes CDR1 MNHEY and CDR2 SVGAGI.